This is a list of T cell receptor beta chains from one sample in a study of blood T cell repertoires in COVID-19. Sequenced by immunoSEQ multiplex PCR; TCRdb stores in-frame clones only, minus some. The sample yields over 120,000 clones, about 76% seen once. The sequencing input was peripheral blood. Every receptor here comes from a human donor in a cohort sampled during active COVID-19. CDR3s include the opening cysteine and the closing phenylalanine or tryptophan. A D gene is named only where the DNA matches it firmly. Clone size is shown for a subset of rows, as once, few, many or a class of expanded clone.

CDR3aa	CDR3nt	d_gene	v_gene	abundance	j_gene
CASSVGYSSYGYTF	TGTGCCAGCAGCGTAGGCTACAGCAGCTATGGCTACACCTTC	NA	TRBV9	NA	TRBJ1-2
CASSVAGTPRNEQYF	TGTGCCAGCAGCGTAGCTGGCACCCCTAGGAACGAGCAGTACTTC	NA	TRBV9	NA	TRBJ2-7
CASSLYGQGETQYF	TGTGCCAGCAGTTTATACGGACAGGGAGAGACCCAGTACTTC	TRBD1	TRBV27	NA	TRBJ2-5
CASTTDRDNEKLFF	TGTGCCAGTACCACCGACAGGGATAATGAAAAACTGTTTTTT	TRBD1	TRBV19	NA	TRBJ1-4
CASSLPTQGYPPGEQYF	TGTGCCAGCAGCTTACCGACCCAGGGGTACCCCCCGGGCGAGCAGTACTTC	NA	TRBV7-2	NA	TRBJ2-7
CASSHGQGGNYLINNEQFF	TGTGCCAGCAGCCACGGACAGGGGGGGAATTACCTAATAAACAATGAGCAGTTCTTC	TRBD1	TRBV3-1/TRBV3-2	NA	TRBJ2-1
CASSAGTGGYNEQFF	TGTGCCAGCAGCGCCGGGACAGGGGGCTACAATGAGCAGTTCTTC	TRBD1	TRBV11-3	NA	TRBJ2-1
CASSPMPTAEQGRNTIYF	TGTGCCAGCAGTCCGATGCCCACAGCCGAGCAGGGAAGAAACACCATATATTTT	NA	TRBV28	NA	TRBJ1-3
CASSLVVSGQLTTNEKLFF	TGCGCCAGCAGCTTGGTTGTCTCGGGACAGTTGACAACTAATGAAAAACTGTTTTTT	TRBD1	TRBV5-1	few	TRBJ1-4
CASSPFPGSSYNEQFF	TGTGCCAGCAGCCCTTTCCCCGGGAGCTCCTACAATGAGCAGTTCTTC	NA	TRBV11-2	NA	TRBJ2-1
CASSQEKGGFGSELFF	TGTGCCAGCAGCCAAGAAAAGGGAGGTTTCGGCTCTGAACTGTTTTTT	NA	TRBV14	NA	TRBJ1-4
CASSHRAQTIYEQYF	TGTGCCAGCAGCCACAGGGCCCAGACCATCTACGAGCAGTACTTC	NA	TRBV6-5	NA	TRBJ2-7
CASTADSSYEQYF	TGTGCCAGCACCGCGGACAGCTCCTACGAGCAGTACTTC	NA	TRBV6-5	once	TRBJ2-7
CASSQGQGASYEQYF	TGCGCCAGCAGCCAGGGACAGGGGGCGTCATACGAGCAGTACTTC	TRBD1	TRBV4-1	NA	TRBJ2-7
CASSWTGNQETQYF	TGCGCCAGCAGCTGGACAGGTAATCAAGAGACCCAGTACTTC	TRBD1	TRBV5-1	NA	TRBJ2-5
CATSSQGVAKLFF	TGTGCCACCTCGAGTCAGGGTGTTGCAAAACTGTTTTTT	NA	TRBV28	NA	TRBJ1-4
CASVYSGVTEETQYF	TGCGCCAGCGTCTATAGCGGAGTCACCGAAGAGACCCAGTACTTC	NA	TRBV5-1	few	TRBJ2-5
CASSLGPSGRNYEQYF	TGTGCCAGCAGCTTAGGCCCTAGCGGGAGAAACTACGAGCAGTACTTC	TRBD2	TRBV7-2	NA	TRBJ2-7
CASSIISSQETQYF	TGTGCCAGTAGTATAATTAGCAGTCAAGAGACCCAGTACTTC	NA	TRBV19	once	TRBJ2-5
CASSPSLSNTEAFF	TGTGCCAGCTCACCAAGCCTCTCGAACACTGAAGCTTTCTTT	NA	TRBV18	NA	TRBJ1-1
CASNSQTGFGANYGYTF	TGTGCCAGCAACTCCCAGACAGGTTTCGGAGCTAACTATGGCTACACCTTC	NA	TRBV3-1/TRBV3-2	NA	TRBJ1-2
CASSQVGASGGEQFF	TGTGCCAGCAGCCAAGTGGGGGCTAGCGGGGGTGAGCAGTTCTTC	TRBD2	TRBV3-1/TRBV3-2	NA	TRBJ2-1
CAIGGLAGSGMSYEQYF	TGTGCCATCGGGGGACTAGCGGGGAGTGGGATGTCCTACGAGCAGTACTTC	TRBD2	TRBV10-3	NA	TRBJ2-7
CASRLGQGGTGELFF	TGTGCCAGCAGGCTAGGACAGGGGGGCACCGGGGAGCTGTTTTTT	TRBD1	TRBV6-5	NA	TRBJ2-2
CASTTERANEQYF	TGTGCCAGTACCACCGAGAGGGCTAACGAGCAGTACTTC	NA	TRBV19	NA	TRBJ2-7
CASSLGGSLGGSYEQYF	TGTGCCAGCAGTTTAGGGGGTTCACTGGGAGGCTCCTACGAGCAGTACTTC	NA	TRBV27	NA	TRBJ2-7
CASSQDQGVKISRLNYEQYF	TGCGCCAGCAGCCAAGATCAGGGCGTCAAGATCTCCCGGCTCAATTACGAGCAGTACTTC	NA	TRBV4-1	once	TRBJ2-7
CASSLEVAGALQETQYF	TGTGCCAGCAGCTTAGAGGTAGCGGGAGCCCTCCAAGAGACCCAGTACTTC	TRBD2	TRBV7-9	few	TRBJ2-5
CASSFPGLRGLEEAFF	TGTGCCAGCAGCTTCCCGGGGCTCAGGGGGCTAGAGGAAGCTTTCTTT	TRBD1	TRBV7-9	NA	TRBJ1-1
CASSKCGEAVQGFTDTQYF	TGTGCCAGCAGCAAATGTGGGGAAGCGGTGCAGGGGTTTACAGATACGCAGTATTTT	NA	TRBV21-1	NA	TRBJ2-3
CASSIADRVSNQPQHF	TGTGCCAGTAGTATAGCAGACAGGGTAAGCAATCAGCCCCAGCATTTT	TRBD1	TRBV19	NA	TRBJ1-5
CASSHPSGRSNTGELFF	TGTGCCAGCAGCCATCCTAGCGGGAGATCGAACACCGGGGAGCTGTTTTTT	TRBD2	TRBV3-1/TRBV3-2	NA	TRBJ2-2
CASSQGTGGDTEAFF	TGTGCCAGCAGCCAAGGGACAGGGGGCGACACTGAAGCTTTCTTT	TRBD1	TRBV3-1/TRBV3-2	NA	TRBJ1-1